This T cell receptor beta chain was documented in a study of early T cells in non-severe SARS-CoV-2 infection. Study background: Chains were not paired, and sequencing was done on bulk RNA from unsorted whole blood. The study, taken as a whole, reports: VDJdb matching, biased toward anti-spike CD8 responses, missed private and CD4 specificities.

CDR3 length: 14 residues. Germline-derived CDR1 and CDR2 are SGHAT and FQNNGV. V shed 5 bases and J shed 7 bases, with 15 bases lying between them. This clonotype was seen many times. Its antigen is unidentified. The TCR library protocol was used to attach unique molecular identifiers. These identifiers were attached to individual cDNA molecules. A single record per CDR3 protein comes from TCRdb applying MiXCR to the 5' RACE reads. The sample includes about 60,000 distinct CDR3 sequences, roughly 10% of them seen just once. Sequencing used whole blood. J is TRBJ2-1 and V is TRBV11-2; D is unresolved. This sequence originates from an adult who was a healthcare worker with PCR-confirmed SARS-CoV-2 infection or an uninfected control (not recorded which). The CDR3 region is CASSALGPMNEQFF. As DNA, the CDR3 is TGTGCCAGCAGCGCCCTAGGCCCAATGAATGAGCAGTTCTTC. Drawing the rest from reference TRBV11-2 and TRBJ2-1, the complete variable domain is EAGVAQSPRYKIIEKRQSVAFWCNPISGHATLYWYQQILGQGPKLLIQFQNNGVVDDSQLPKDRFSAERLKGVDSTLKIQPAKLEDSAVYLCASSALGPMNEQFFGPGTRLTVL.